Below are 21 T cell receptor beta chains sequenced from a single sample in a study of cytomegalovirus exposure and HLA in healthy donors. Amplification used 60 Vbeta primers and 13 Jbeta primers. Sequencing was performed with immunoSEQ multiplex PCR; in TCRdb, only in-frame clones are kept and a portion is missing. The table has 160,000 or so clones, approximately 80% seen once. Input material: PBMCs. Receptor source: a man aged 18 to 30 in good health and CMV-seropositive.

The chain combines TRBV10-1 with TRBJ1-1, with D unresolved. The CDR3 length is 13 residues. The germline V and J ends were trimmed by 5 bases and 1 base, with 8 bases remaining between them. The germline CDR1 and CDR2 sequences are WNHNN and SYGVQD (reference sequence). CDR3 residues: CASSSHQNTEAFF. The CDR3 nucleotides read TGCGCCAGCAGTTCACACCAGAACACTGAAGCTTTCTTT.

V gene TRBV5-4 combines with J gene TRBJ2-6; tentative D call: TRBD2 (7 bases). The CDR3 length is 18 residues. Trimming shortened V by 6 bases and J by 4 bases, and 23 bases separated the two germline ends. CDR1 is SGHNT and CDR2 is YYREEE in the germline V gene (reference sequence). The CDR3 loop reads CASTPGGRGAGGANVLTF. CDR3 in DNA: TGTGCCAGCACCCCCGGGGGACGGGGGGCGGGGGGGGCCAACGTCCTGACTTTC.

V and J are TRBV4-2 and TRBJ2-1; D gene unclear. Germline V lookup: CDR1 LGHNA, CDR2 YNFKEQ. CDR3 length: 13 residues. The germline V and J ends were trimmed by 4 bases and 5 bases, with 9 bases remaining between them. The chain's CDR3 is CASSPIVDNEQFF. In nucleotides, the CDR3 is TGTGCCAGCAGCCCAATAGTGGACAATGAGCAGTTCTTC.

The chain combines TRBV30 with TRBJ1-1; D ambiguous. Per germline, CDR1 GTSNPN and CDR2 SVGIG (reference sequence). V was clipped by 1 base and J by 4 bases, with 10 bases between them. This CDR3 has 13 amino acids. The DNA for the CDR3 is TGTGCCTGGAGTGGGAGTATGGGCACTGAAGCTTTCTTT. It is translated as CAWSGSMGTEAFF. Filled out from reference TRBV30 and TRBJ1-1, the complete variable domain reads SQTIHQWPATLVQPVGSPLSLECTVEGTSNPNLYWYRQAAGRGLQLLFYSVGIGQISSEVPQNLSASRPQDRQFILSSKKLLLSDSGFYLCAWSGSMGTEAFFGQGTRLTVV.

The rearrangement joins TRBV5-4 to TRBJ1-4; D unresolved. V lost 3 bases and J 7 bases, leaving 10 bases between the germline ends. This CDR3 has 13 residues. Germline-derived CDR1 and CDR2 are SGHNT and YYREEE (reference sequence). The CDR3 nucleotides are TGTGCCAGCAGCTCAAACCGGGGTGAAAAACTGTTTTTT. Amino acids: CASSSNRGEKLFF.

The chain combines TRBV5-1 with TRBJ2-7; D may be TRBD1 (5 bases). Trimming took 4 bases from V and 7 from J, leaving 24 bases between them. The CDR3 is 16 amino acids. CDR1 SGHRS and CDR2 YFSETQ come from the germline V gene. CDR3 sequence: CASSQVETVAILEQYF. Written as DNA, the CDR3 is TGCGCCAGCAGCCAAGTAGAGACAGTGGCTATCTTAGAGCAGTACTTC.

The chain carries TRBV27 and TRBJ1-5; the D gene is possibly TRBD1 (6 bases). CDR1 and CDR2 (germline): MNHEY, SMNVEV (reference sequence). The CDR3 contains 13 residues. V lost 4 bases and J 2 bases, leaving 6 bases between the germline ends. CDR3 DNA: TGTGCCAGCAGTTGGACAGGCAATCAGCCCCAGCATTTT. Translating it yields CASSWTGNQPQHF.

This clone came up a few times. The chain joins TRBV29-1 to TRBJ1-1; D perhaps matches TRBD1 (5 bases). CDR3 length: 11 amino acids. The germline V and J ends were trimmed by 7 bases and 7 bases, with 13 bases remaining between them. Germline CDR1 reads SQVTM; CDR2 reads ANQGSEA. The CDR3 nucleotides read TGCAGCGGCACCAAGGGGAATGAAGCTTTCTTT. Translation gives CSGTKGNEAFF.

V is TRBV6-6 and J is TRBJ1-1, with 7 bases identical to TRBD1. Germline CDR1 reads MNHNY; CDR2 reads SVGAGI (reference sequence). CDR3 length: 15 amino acids. The trim removed 6 bases at V and 6 bases at J, leaving 13 bases unmatched. The CDR3 protein is CASRSDQGVVAEAFF. DNA of the CDR3: TGTGCCAGCAGGAGCGACCAGGGGGTGGTCGCTGAAGCTTTCTTT.

The chain recombines TRBV21-1 with TRBJ1-1. TRBV21-1 is a pseudogene locus. The length of the CDR3 is 12 residues. The CDR3 DNA is TGTGCCACCGAGAGCTCCGGGAGTGAAGCTTTCTTT. It yields the protein CATESSGSEAFF.

The chain links TRBV5-1 to TRBJ1-2, with a tentative D call TRBD1 (6 bases). Trimming removed 0 bases at V and 4 bases at J, with 13 bases between. The V gene's germline CDR1 is SGHRS and CDR2 YFSETQ. CDR3 length: 15 amino acids. CDR3 loop: CASSLAVEGVYGYTF. CDR3 bases: TGCGCCAGCAGCTTGGCTGTAGAGGGGGTCTATGGCTACACCTTC.

The CDR3: CASSNTGLGTEAFF. CDR3 coding DNA: TGTGCCAGCAGCAACACAGGGTTGGGCACTGAAGCTTTCTTT. The genes are TRBV7-2 and TRBJ1-1; TRBD1 is a possible D gene (6 bases). The CDR3 loop spans 14 amino acids. The ends were cut back, 5 bases at V and 4 bases at J, with 14 bases in the middle. Germline V lookup: CDR1 SGHTA, CDR2 FQGNSA.

This chain links TRBV4-1 with TRBJ2-2; D is uncertain. The V gene lost 1 base and the J gene lost 2 bases, with 8 bases spanning the gap. The CDR3 has 15 residues. Germline V gives CDR1 MGHRA, CDR2 YSYEKL. CDR3 in amino acids: CASSQVQKNTGELFF. The CDR3, as DNA: TGCGCCAGCAGCCAAGTCCAGAAAAACACCGGGGAGCTGTTTTTT.

The chain has TRBV6-6 and TRBJ1-1; D uncertain. This CDR3 comprises 14 residues. Germline V CDR1 and CDR2: MNHNY, SVGAGI (reference sequence). V gave up 0 bases and J gave up 3 bases, with 8 bases separating them. CDR3 in amino acids: CASSYSEGDTEAFF. CDR3 DNA sequence: TGTGCCAGCAGTTACTCGGAGGGAGACACTGAAGCTTTCTTT.

The rearrangement joins TRBV27 to TRBJ2-1, with 11 bases aligning to TRBD2. J lost 7 bases, V lost 7 bases, and 12 bases had no gene match. Germline CDR1 is MNHEY and CDR2 is SMNVEV (reference sequence). The CDR3 is 16 amino acids. In nucleotides, the CDR3 is TGTGCCAGCATAAAAATAACTAGCGGGAGTTCGAATGAGCAGTTCTTC. It encodes CASIKITSGSSNEQFF.

The gene calls are TRBV28 and TRBJ2-7; D is perhaps TRBD2 (6 bases). V dropped 6 bases and J dropped 1 base, with 16 bases sitting between them. The germline V gene encodes CDR1 MDHEN and CDR2 SYDVKM. The CDR3 contains 15 residues. CDR3 sequence (DNA): TGTGCCAGCAGAGATAGCGGAAGCCCATCCTACGAGCAGTACTTC. Protein sequence: CASRDSGSPSYEQYF.

This clone showed up just a few times. The rearrangement uses TRBV5-1 and TRBJ1-1; 11 nucleotides align to TRBD1. The CDR3 has 19 amino acids. Germline CDR1 is SGHRS and CDR2 is YFSETQ. J gave up 1 base and V 4 bases, and 15 bases lay outside the gene matches. CDR3 sequence: CASSLWVWGQGGANTEAFF. CDR3 DNA: TGCGCCAGCAGCCTCTGGGTGTGGGGACAGGGGGGAGCGAACACTGAAGCTTTCTTT.

J is TRBJ1-5 and V is TRBV5-1, with D perhaps matching TRBD1 (6 bases). The V and J ends lost 7 bases and 5 bases respectively, with 19 bases between them. Germline V gene lookup returns CDR1 SGHRS and CDR2 YFSETQ. The CDR3 consists of 15 residues. CDR3 nucleotide sequence: TGCGCCAGCGGAGACACTACAGGGCCCGATCAGCCCCAGCATTTT. Translation gives CASGDTTGPDQPQHF.

The rearrangement links TRBV5-1 to TRBJ2-3, with D tentatively TRBD1 (6 bases). Trimming took 0 bases from V and 4 from J, leaving 9 bases between them. CDR1 SGHRS and CDR2 YFSETQ come from the germline V gene. CDR3 size: 14 residues. CDR3 residues: CASSLGGQADTQYF. CDR3 DNA sequence: TGCGCCAGCAGCTTGGGGGGGCAGGCAGATACGCAGTATTTT.

The chain is built from TRBV2 and TRBJ1-2; 7 nucleotides agree with TRBD1. This CDR3 spans 15 amino acids. CDR1 is SNHLY, CDR2 FYNNEI, per germline. V shed 6 bases and J 5 bases; nucleotides not matched to a gene: 12. The CDR3 nucleotides are TGTGCCAGCAGGGAGCGTAGGGACAGTGTATATGGCTACACCTTC. This encodes CASRERRDSVYGYTF.

This chain connects TRBV5-5 to TRBJ1-3; D is perhaps TRBD1 (5 bases). In germline, CDR1 is SGHKS, CDR2 YYEKEE (reference sequence). The CDR3 sequence is 14 residues long. Deletions cut 1 base from V and 2 bases from J, with 7 bases between. The CDR3 DNA sequence: TGTGCCAGCAGCTTGCTGGGGCCTGGAAACACCATATATTTT. Translated, it gives CASSLLGPGNTIYF.